This section outlines one T cell receptor (beta chain) sequence together with its context. In the source study's methods: Reference gene primers were amplified, and this amplification served to estimate nucleated cell counts. Sequenced by immunoSEQ multiplex PCR; TCRdb stores in-frame clones only, minus some. That table supplies the V and J calls and clone size; D and trimming were determined from the DNA. The sample holds nearly 200,000 clones, about four fifths seen once. This sample stems from a study of blood T cell repertoires in COVID-19. Study-level information: Samples representing acute and convalescent COVID-19 were sourced from the United States, Italy and Spain. T cells, B-cell-depleted T cells, or PBMCs provided the cDNA or gDNA that served as material.

CDR1 and CDR2 from the germline V gene are MNHEY and SVGAGI. This CDR3 region has 16 residues. V gave up 0 bases and J gave up 3 bases, with 12 bases separating them. The clonotype was recovered from a woman in her 70s with active or convalescent COVID-19. The chain uses TRBV6-5 and TRBJ1-5, with D maybe TRBD1 (6 bases). Sequenced material: peripheral blood. The CDR3 region is CASSYSGQGTNQPQHF. Here the CDR3 DNA reads TGTGCCAGCAGTTACTCCGGCCAGGGGACCAATCAGCCCCAGCATTTT.